Listed below are T cell receptor beta chains from one sample, sequenced in a study of shared clonotypes between healthy human individuals. Sequenced by immunoSEQ multiplex PCR; TCRdb stores in-frame clones only, minus some. The data contain roughly 1,000,000 clones, 75% to 80% of them singletons. Sequences were obtained from memory CD4+ T cells from PBMCs. These receptors all stem from a man younger than 35 in good health. Some clones in this sample may be carry-over from other donors' samples. Both conserved end residues are part of each CDR3. The D gene is left open where the match is weak. Rows give clone size only sometimes, using once, few, many, or a class for an expanded clone.

v_gene: TRBV10-2; d_gene: NA; abundance: NA; j_gene: TRBJ1-2; CDR3nt: TGCGCCAGCAGTGAGATAGGGGGGAATGGCTACACCTTC; CDR3aa: CASSEIGGNGYTF
v_gene: TRBV5-1; d_gene: NA; abundance: NA; j_gene: TRBJ2-7; CDR3nt: TGCGCCAGCAGCTTGGAGGGCACTTACTACGAGCAGTACTTC; CDR3aa: CASSLEGTYYEQYF
v_gene: TRBV11-2; d_gene: NA; abundance: NA; j_gene: TRBJ2-7; CDR3nt: TGTGCCAGCAGCCCTAATCTCCTATACGAGCAGTACTTC; CDR3aa: CASSPNLLYEQYF
v_gene: TRBV28; d_gene: NA; abundance: NA; j_gene: TRBJ2-1; CDR3nt: TGTGCCAGCAGTCGGACGTCGACCTACAATGAGCAGTTCTTC; CDR3aa: CASSRTSTYNEQFF
v_gene: TRBV4-1; d_gene: TRBD2; abundance: few; j_gene: TRBJ2-1; CDR3nt: TGCGCCAGCAGCCCCAGTTACGGGAGGGCCTACAATGAGCAGTTCTTC; CDR3aa: CASSPSYGRAYNEQFF
v_gene: TRBV7-2; d_gene: NA; abundance: NA; j_gene: TRBJ1-1; CDR3nt: TGTGCCAGCAGCTTAGTGGGGGCTAACACTGAAGCTTTCTTT; CDR3aa: CASSLVGANTEAFF
v_gene: TRBV6-6; d_gene: NA; abundance: once; j_gene: TRBJ2-2; CDR3nt: TGTGCCAGCAGTACGGTCGGAAGGGGCGCCGGGGAGCTGTTTTTT; CDR3aa: CASSTVGRGAGELFF
v_gene: TRBV9; d_gene: TRBD1; abundance: few; j_gene: TRBJ1-1; CDR3nt: TGTGCCAGCAGCGTAGGACAGGGCGCTCCTGAAGCTTTCTTT; CDR3aa: CASSVGQGAPEAFF
v_gene: TRBV5-1; d_gene: NA; abundance: NA; j_gene: TRBJ2-2; CDR3nt: TGCGCCAGCAGCTTGGCCAGTTCGGGGGTTTTGTCCGGGGAGCTGTTTTTT; CDR3aa: CASSLASSGVLSGELFF
v_gene: TRBV30; d_gene: NA; abundance: NA; j_gene: TRBJ2-7; CDR3nt: TGTGCCTGGAGTGTGAGCCGCTACGAGCAGTACTTC; CDR3aa: CAWSVSRYEQYF
v_gene: TRBV5-6; d_gene: NA; abundance: NA; j_gene: TRBJ2-7; CDR3nt: TGTGCCAGCAGCTTGGCGGGGATAGGAGGATACGAGCAGTACTTC; CDR3aa: CASSLAGIGGYEQYF
v_gene: TRBV15; d_gene: NA; abundance: NA; j_gene: TRBJ2-3; CDR3nt: TGTGCCACCAGCAGGAGGGCAGTCACAGATACGCAGTATTTT; CDR3aa: CATSRRAVTDTQYF
v_gene: TRBV7-2; d_gene: TRBD2; abundance: many; j_gene: TRBJ2-1; CDR3nt: TGTGCCAGCAGCCCCGGGACTAGCCGGTTAAATGAGCAGTTCTTC; CDR3aa: CASSPGTSRLNEQFF
v_gene: TRBV5-4; d_gene: NA; abundance: NA; j_gene: TRBJ2-4; CDR3nt: TGTGCCAGCAGCTCGGACAGCTTAGCCAAAAACATTCAGTACTTC; CDR3aa: CASSSDSLAKNIQYF
v_gene: TRBV2; d_gene: NA; abundance: NA; j_gene: TRBJ2-7; CDR3nt: TGTGCCAGCAGGGCGGAGGTCGTCTCCTACGAGCAGTACTTC; CDR3aa: CASRAEVVSYEQYF
v_gene: TRBV6-1; d_gene: TRBD1; abundance: NA; j_gene: TRBJ1-4; CDR3nt: TGTGCCAGCACGTCCCCCAGGGGGCTTCGAGAAAAACTGTTTTTT; CDR3aa: CASTSPRGLREKLFF
v_gene: TRBV28; d_gene: TRBD1; abundance: NA; j_gene: TRBJ1-1; CDR3nt: TGTGCCAGCACCCTCTTCCCGGGACAGGGGAACACTGAAGCTTTCTTT; CDR3aa: CASTLFPGQGNTEAFF
v_gene: TRBV7-3; d_gene: NA; abundance: once; j_gene: TRBJ2-6; CDR3nt: TGTGCCAGCAGCTTAACGGGGACTTCATCTGGGGCCAACGTCCTGACTTTC; CDR3aa: CASSLTGTSSGANVLTF
v_gene: TRBV2; d_gene: TRBD2; abundance: NA; j_gene: TRBJ2-6; CDR3nt: TGTGCCAGCAGGGAACGGACGGGGGGAGCTGGGGCCAACGTCCTGACTTTC; CDR3aa: CASRERTGGAGANVLTF
v_gene: TRBV5-1; d_gene: TRBD1; abundance: few; j_gene: TRBJ2-7; CDR3nt: TGCGCCAGCAGCTCTTCAGGGACAGGGGGCTACGAGCAGTACTTC; CDR3aa: CASSSSGTGGYEQYF
v_gene: TRBV27; d_gene: NA; abundance: NA; j_gene: TRBJ2-5; CDR3nt: TGTGCCAGCAGTTCACGGGCAGGGATAGAGACCCAGTACTTC; CDR3aa: CASSSRAGIETQYF
v_gene: TRBV5-1; d_gene: TRBD1; abundance: NA; j_gene: TRBJ2-5; CDR3nt: TGCGCCAGCAGCCGGGGAGGGACAGGGGAGGAGACCCAGTACTTC; CDR3aa: CASSRGGTGEETQYF
v_gene: TRBV12-5; d_gene: NA; abundance: NA; j_gene: TRBJ2-1; CDR3nt: TGTGCTAGTGGTTTGACCGACAGCTCCTACAATGAGCAGTTCTTC; CDR3aa: CASGLTDSSYNEQFF
v_gene: TRBV28; d_gene: NA; abundance: NA; j_gene: TRBJ1-4; CDR3nt: TGTGCCAGCAGGTCAGGACTTAATGAAAAACTGTTTTTT; CDR3aa: CASRSGLNEKLFF
v_gene: TRBV6-5; d_gene: TRBD2; abundance: NA; j_gene: TRBJ2-3; CDR3nt: TGTGCCAGCAGTTCGCTAGCGGGAAGGCACACGCAGTATTTT; CDR3aa: CASSSLAGRHTQYF
v_gene: TRBV7-9; d_gene: NA; abundance: NA; j_gene: TRBJ2-7; CDR3nt: TGTGCCAGCAGCTTAGAGATAGGGGCTTTCTCCTACGAGCAGTACTTC; CDR3aa: CASSLEIGAFSYEQYF
v_gene: TRBV6-5; d_gene: TRBD2; abundance: NA; j_gene: TRBJ2-5; CDR3nt: TGTGCCAGCAGTGGTAGCGGGAGGGCCTCAGAGACCCAGTACTTC; CDR3aa: CASSGSGRASETQYF
v_gene: TRBV5-1; d_gene: TRBD1; abundance: once; j_gene: TRBJ1-5; CDR3nt: TGCGCCAGCATTCTAGAGGGGGCTGGCAATCAGCCCCAGCATTTT; CDR3aa: CASILEGAGNQPQHF
v_gene: TRBV9; d_gene: NA; abundance: NA; j_gene: TRBJ2-3; CDR3nt: TGTGCCAGCAGCGTAGGGGCAGGTCGCACAGATACGCAGTATTTT; CDR3aa: CASSVGAGRTDTQYF
v_gene: TRBV7-2; d_gene: NA; abundance: NA; j_gene: TRBJ1-5; CDR3nt: TGTGCCAGCAGCCCATCCAGGGGACCAACCAATCAGCCCCAGCATTTT; CDR3aa: CASSPSRGPTNQPQHF
v_gene: TRBV5-1; d_gene: TRBD2; abundance: NA; j_gene: TRBJ2-3; CDR3nt: TGCGCCAGCAGCTCTACGACTAGCGGGAGCACAGATACGCAGTATTTT; CDR3aa: CASSSTTSGSTDTQYF
v_gene: TRBV11-3; d_gene: TRBD1; abundance: once; j_gene: TRBJ1-1; CDR3nt: TGTGCCAGCAGCCTACCGGGACAGGGCAGTGAAGCTTTCTTT; CDR3aa: CASSLPGQGSEAFF
v_gene: TRBV28; d_gene: NA; abundance: NA; j_gene: TRBJ1-2; CDR3nt: TGTGCCAGCACCGTTCAGGGGCGCGGCTATGGCTACACCTTC; CDR3aa: CASTVQGRGYGYTF
v_gene: TRBV7-2; d_gene: NA; abundance: once; j_gene: TRBJ2-1; CDR3nt: TGTGCCAGCAGCTTATCCCACAATGAGCAGTTCTTC; CDR3aa: CASSLSHNEQFF
v_gene: TRBV9; d_gene: NA; abundance: NA; j_gene: TRBJ1-4; CDR3nt: TGTGCCAGCAGCGTAGGATGGCTCAGTAATGAAAAACTGTTTTTT; CDR3aa: CASSVGWLSNEKLFF
v_gene: TRBV28; d_gene: NA; abundance: NA; j_gene: TRBJ2-7; CDR3nt: TGTGCCAGCAGTCAATACAGAGATGCCTACGAGCAGTACTTC; CDR3aa: CASSQYRDAYEQYF
v_gene: TRBV6-1; d_gene: TRBD2; abundance: NA; j_gene: TRBJ2-3; CDR3nt: TGTGCCAGCAGTGTAGGACTAGCGGCCACAGATACGCAGTATTTT; CDR3aa: CASSVGLAATDTQYF
v_gene: TRBV15; d_gene: NA; abundance: NA; j_gene: TRBJ2-3; CDR3nt: TGTGCCACCAGGCGGACGGGCAGCACAGATACGCAGTATTTT; CDR3aa: CATRRTGSTDTQYF
v_gene: TRBV29-1; d_gene: NA; abundance: NA; j_gene: TRBJ2-3; CDR3nt: TGCAGCGTTGAAAGTTGGCGGGCCATTAGCACAGATACGCAGTATTTT; CDR3aa: CSVESWRAISTDTQYF
v_gene: TRBV6-1; d_gene: TRBD1; abundance: NA; j_gene: TRBJ2-1; CDR3nt: TGTGCCAGCAGTGGGAGGCAGGGGGTATCCTACAATGAGCAGTTCTTC; CDR3aa: CASSGRQGVSYNEQFF
v_gene: TRBV28; d_gene: NA; abundance: few; j_gene: TRBJ1-5; CDR3nt: TGTGCCAGCAGTAGAATTAGCAATCAGCCCCAGCATTTT; CDR3aa: CASSRISNQPQHF
v_gene: TRBV5-1; d_gene: NA; abundance: many; j_gene: TRBJ1-3; CDR3nt: TGCGCCAGCAGCTTGGATGGGGAGGGAAACACCATATATTTT; CDR3aa: CASSLDGEGNTIYF
v_gene: TRBV5-4; d_gene: TRBD2; abundance: once; j_gene: TRBJ2-3; CDR3nt: TGTGCCAGCAGCTGGCGGGCGGGAGGGGTCGCAGATACGCAGTATTTT; CDR3aa: CASSWRAGGVADTQYF
v_gene: TRBV6-6; d_gene: TRBD1; abundance: once; j_gene: TRBJ2-1; CDR3nt: TGTGCCAGCAACCTCCCGGGACAGGGGAATGAGCAGTTCTTC; CDR3aa: CASNLPGQGNEQFF
v_gene: TRBV30; d_gene: NA; abundance: once; j_gene: TRBJ2-6; CDR3nt: TGTGCCTGGAGAGGCCCTAGCGGGGCCAACGTCCTGACTTTC; CDR3aa: CAWRGPSGANVLTF
v_gene: TRBV5-1; d_gene: TRBD2; abundance: few; j_gene: TRBJ2-1; CDR3nt: TGCGCCAGCCGACTCGGGACTAGCGGTTACAATGAGCAGTTCTTC; CDR3aa: CASRLGTSGYNEQFF